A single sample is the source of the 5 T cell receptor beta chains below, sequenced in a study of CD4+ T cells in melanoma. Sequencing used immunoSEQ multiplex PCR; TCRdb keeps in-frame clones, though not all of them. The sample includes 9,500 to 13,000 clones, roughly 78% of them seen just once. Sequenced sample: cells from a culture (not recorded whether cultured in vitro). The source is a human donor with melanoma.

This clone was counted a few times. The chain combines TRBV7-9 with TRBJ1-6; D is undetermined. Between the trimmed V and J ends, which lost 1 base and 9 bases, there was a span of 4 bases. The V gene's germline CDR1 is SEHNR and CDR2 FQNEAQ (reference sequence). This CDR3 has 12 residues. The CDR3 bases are TGTGCCAGCAGCTTAGAGGGTTCACCCCTCCACTTT. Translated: CASSLEGSPLHF. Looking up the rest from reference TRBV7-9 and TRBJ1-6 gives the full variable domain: DTGVSQNPRHKITKRGQNVTFRCDPISEHNRLYWYRQTLGQGPEFLTYFQNEAQLEKSRLLSDRFSAERPKGSFSTLEIQRTEQGDSAMYLCASSLEGSPLHFGNGTRLTVT.

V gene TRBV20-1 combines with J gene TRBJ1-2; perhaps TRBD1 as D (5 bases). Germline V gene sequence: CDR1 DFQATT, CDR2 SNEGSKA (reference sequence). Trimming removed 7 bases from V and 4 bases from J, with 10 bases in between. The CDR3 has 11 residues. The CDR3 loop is CSGGEPYGYTF. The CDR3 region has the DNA TGCAGTGGGGGGGAGCCCTATGGCTACACCTTC.

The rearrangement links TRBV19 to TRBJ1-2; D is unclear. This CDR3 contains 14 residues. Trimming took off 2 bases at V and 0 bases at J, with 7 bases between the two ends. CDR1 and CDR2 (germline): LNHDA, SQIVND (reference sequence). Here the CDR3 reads CASSIKETNYGYTF. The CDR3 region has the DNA TGTGCCAGTAGTATAAAAGAAACTAACTATGGCTACACCTTC.

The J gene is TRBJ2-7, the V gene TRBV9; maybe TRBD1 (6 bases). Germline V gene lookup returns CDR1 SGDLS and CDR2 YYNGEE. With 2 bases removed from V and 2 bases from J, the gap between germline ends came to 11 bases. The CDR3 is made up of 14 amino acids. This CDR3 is CASSVGDTPYEQYF. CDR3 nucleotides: TGTGCCAGCAGCGTTGGGGACACCCCCTACGAGCAGTACTTC.

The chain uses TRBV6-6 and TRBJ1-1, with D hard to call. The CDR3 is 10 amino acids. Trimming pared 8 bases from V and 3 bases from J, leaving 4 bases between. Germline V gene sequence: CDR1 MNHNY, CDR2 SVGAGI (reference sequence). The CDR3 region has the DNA TGTGCCAGCGCGGACACTGAAGCTTTCTTT. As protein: CASADTEAFF.